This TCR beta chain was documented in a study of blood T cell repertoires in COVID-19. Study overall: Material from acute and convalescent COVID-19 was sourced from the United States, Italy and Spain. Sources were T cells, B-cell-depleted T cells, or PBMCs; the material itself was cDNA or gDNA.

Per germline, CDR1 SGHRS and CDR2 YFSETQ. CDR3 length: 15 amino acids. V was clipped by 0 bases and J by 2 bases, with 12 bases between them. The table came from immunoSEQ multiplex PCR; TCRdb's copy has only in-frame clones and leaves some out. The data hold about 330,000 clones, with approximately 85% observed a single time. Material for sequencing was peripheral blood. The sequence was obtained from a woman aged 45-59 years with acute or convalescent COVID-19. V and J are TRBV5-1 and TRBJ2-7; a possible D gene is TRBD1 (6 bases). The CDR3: CASSLAGTGTYEQYF. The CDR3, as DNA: TGCGCCAGCAGCTTGGCCGGAACAGGGACCTACGAGCAGTACTTC. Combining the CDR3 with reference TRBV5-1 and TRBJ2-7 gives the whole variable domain KAGVTQTPRYLIKTRGQQVTLSCSPISGHRSVSWYQQTPGQGLQFLFEYFSETQRNKGNFPGRFSGRQFSNSRSEMNVSTLELGDSALYLCASSLAGTGTYEQYFGPGTRLTVT.